A single sample gave rise to the 3 T cell receptor beta chains below, sequenced in a study of cytomegalovirus exposure and HLA in healthy donors. The study ran its PCR with 60 Vbeta and 13 Jbeta primers. Here immunoSEQ multiplex PCR was the method, and the copy in TCRdb shows in-frame clones only, minus some. The repertoire holds fewer than 150,000 clones, just under 80% seen once, with about 2.2% in the top ten. The sample consisted of PBMCs. These receptors were obtained from a man aged 25-45 years in good health and CMV-seronegative.

This sequence joins TRBV29-1 and TRBJ2-3, with 7 bases that match TRBD1. The J segment lost 2 bases and the V segment lost 6 bases, leaving 8 bases of the junction unmatched. Germline CDR1 SQVTM, CDR2 ANQGSEA. This CDR3 has 14 residues. CDR3 in amino acids: CSVSRQGTTDTQYF. In nucleotides, the CDR3 is TGCAGCGTCTCTAGACAGGGTACCACAGATACGCAGTATTTT.

The chain has TRBV7-8 and TRBJ1-2, with TRBD1 identical over 9 bases. The CDR3 extends over 16 amino acids. In germline, CDR1 is SGHVS, CDR2 FQNEAQ. Trimming at V came to 5 bases and at J to 4 bases, leaving 11 bases not matched to a gene. The CDR3 DNA follows: TGTGCCAGCAGCACAACCGGGACAGGGACTTTCTATGGCTACACCTTC. It codes for CASSTTGTGTFYGYTF. Based on the CDR3 plus reference TRBV7-8 and TRBJ1-2, the full variable domain is GAGVSQSPRYKVAKRGQDVALRCDPISGHVSLFWYQQALGQGPEFLTYFQNEAQLDKSGLPSDRFFAERPEGSVSTLKIQRTQQEDSAVYLCASSTTGTGTFYGYTFGSGTRLTVV.

V and J are TRBV5-6 and TRBJ2-2, with 7 positions matching TRBD2. CDR1 is SGHDT and CDR2 is YYEEEE in the germline V gene. The CDR3 runs to 15 residues. Trimming at V came to 0 bases and at J to 5 bases, leaving 4 bases not matched to a gene. CDR3: CASSLAGTKTGELFF. The CDR3, as DNA: TGTGCCAGCAGCTTGGCAGGGACTAAAACCGGGGAGCTGTTTTTT.